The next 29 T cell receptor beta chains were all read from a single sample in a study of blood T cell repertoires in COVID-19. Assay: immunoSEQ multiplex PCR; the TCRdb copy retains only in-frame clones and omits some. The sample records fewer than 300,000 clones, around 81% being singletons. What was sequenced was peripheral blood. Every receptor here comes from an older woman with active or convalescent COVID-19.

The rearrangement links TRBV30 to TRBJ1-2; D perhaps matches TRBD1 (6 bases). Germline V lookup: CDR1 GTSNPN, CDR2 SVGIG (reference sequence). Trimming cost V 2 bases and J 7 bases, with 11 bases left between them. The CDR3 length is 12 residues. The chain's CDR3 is CAWSPGEGGYTF. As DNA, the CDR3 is TGTGCCTGGAGTCCAGGGGAAGGTGGCTACACCTTC. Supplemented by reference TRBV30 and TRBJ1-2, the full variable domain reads SQTIHQWPATLVQPVGSPLSLECTVEGTSNPNLYWYRQAAGRGLQLLFYSVGIGQISSEVPQNLSASRPQDRQFILSSKKLLLSDSGFYLCAWSPGEGGYTFGSGTRLTVV.

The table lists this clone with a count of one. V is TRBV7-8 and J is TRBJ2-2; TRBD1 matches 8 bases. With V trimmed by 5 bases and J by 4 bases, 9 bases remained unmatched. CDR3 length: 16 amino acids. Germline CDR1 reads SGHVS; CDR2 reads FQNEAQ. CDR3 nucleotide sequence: TGTGCCAGCAGCCCTAACCCCGACAGGGGCACCGGGGAGCTGTTTTTT. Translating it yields CASSPNPDRGTGELFF.

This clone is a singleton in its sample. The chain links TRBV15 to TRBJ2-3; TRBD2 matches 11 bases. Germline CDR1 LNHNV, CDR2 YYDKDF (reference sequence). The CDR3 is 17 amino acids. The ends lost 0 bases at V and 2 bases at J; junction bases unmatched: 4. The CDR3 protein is CATSRDPSGGFTDTQYF. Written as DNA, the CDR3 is TGTGCCACCAGCAGAGATCCTAGCGGGGGGTTCACAGATACGCAGTATTTT.

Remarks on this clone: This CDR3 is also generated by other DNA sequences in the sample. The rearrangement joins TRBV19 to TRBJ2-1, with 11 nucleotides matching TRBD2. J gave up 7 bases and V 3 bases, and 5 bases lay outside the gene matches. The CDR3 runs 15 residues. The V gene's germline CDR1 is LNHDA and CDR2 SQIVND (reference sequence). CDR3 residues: CASSISGGAGNEQFF. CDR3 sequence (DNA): TGTGCCAGTAGTATTAGCGGGGGGGCTGGGAATGAGCAGTTCTTC.

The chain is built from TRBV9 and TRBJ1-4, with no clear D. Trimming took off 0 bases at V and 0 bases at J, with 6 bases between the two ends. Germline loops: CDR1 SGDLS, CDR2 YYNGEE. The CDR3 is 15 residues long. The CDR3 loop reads CASSVGVATNEKLFF. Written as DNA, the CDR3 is TGTGCCAGCAGCGTAGGAGTCGCAACTAATGAAAAACTGTTTTTT. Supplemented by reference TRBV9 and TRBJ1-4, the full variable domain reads DSGVTQTPKHLITATGQRVTLRCSPRSGDLSVYWYQQSLDQGLQFLIQYYNGEERAKGNILERFSAQQFPDLHSELNLSSLELGDSALYFCASSVGVATNEKLFFGSGTQLSVL.

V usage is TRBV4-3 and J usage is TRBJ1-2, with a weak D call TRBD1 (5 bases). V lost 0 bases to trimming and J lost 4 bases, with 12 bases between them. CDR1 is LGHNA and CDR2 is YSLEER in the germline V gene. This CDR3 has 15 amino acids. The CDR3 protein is CASSQDFPQAYGYTF. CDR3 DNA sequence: TGCGCCAGCAGCCAAGATTTCCCACAGGCCTATGGCTACACCTTC.

CDR3 coding DNA: TGTGCCAGCACCCCCCTAGCGGGGGGGGCCTCCTACAATGAGCAGTTCTTC. Translated, it gives CASTPLAGGASYNEQFF. V usage is TRBV3-1 (or the pseudogene TRBV3-2) and J usage is TRBJ2-1, with 12 bases aligning to TRBD2. Germline values: CDR1 LGHDT, CDR2 YNNKEL (reference sequence). V gave up 7 bases and J gave up 0 bases; unmatched junction bases: 7. The CDR3 runs to 17 residues.

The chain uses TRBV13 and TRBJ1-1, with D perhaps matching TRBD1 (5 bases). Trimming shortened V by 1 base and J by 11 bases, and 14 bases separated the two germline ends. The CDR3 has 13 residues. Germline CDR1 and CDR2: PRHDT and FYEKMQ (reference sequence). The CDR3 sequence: CASSLAGRGEAFF. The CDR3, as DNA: TGTGCCAGCAGCTTAGCAGGGCGGGGAGAGGCTTTCTTT.

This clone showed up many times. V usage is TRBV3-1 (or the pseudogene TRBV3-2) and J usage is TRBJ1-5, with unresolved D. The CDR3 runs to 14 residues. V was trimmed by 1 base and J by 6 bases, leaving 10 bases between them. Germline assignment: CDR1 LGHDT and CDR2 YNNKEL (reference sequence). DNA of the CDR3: TGTGCCAGCAGCCAAGGCCGGGCGGGTCAGCCCCAGCATTTT. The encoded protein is CASSQGRAGQPQHF.

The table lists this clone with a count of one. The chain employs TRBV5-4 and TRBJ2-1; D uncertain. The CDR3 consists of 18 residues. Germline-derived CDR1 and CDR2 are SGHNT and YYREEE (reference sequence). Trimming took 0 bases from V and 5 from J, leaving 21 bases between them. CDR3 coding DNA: TGTGCCAGCAGCTTGGGGTTAAGTACCACAGCATCCAACAATGAGCAGTTCTTC. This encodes CASSLGLSTTASNNEQFF. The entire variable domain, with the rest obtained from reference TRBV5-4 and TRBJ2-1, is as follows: ETGVTQSPTHLIKTRGQQVTLRCSSQSGHNTVSWYQQALGQGPQFIFQYYREEENGRGNFPPRFSGLQFPNYSSELNVNALELDDSALYLCASSLGLSTTASNNEQFFGPGTRLTVL.

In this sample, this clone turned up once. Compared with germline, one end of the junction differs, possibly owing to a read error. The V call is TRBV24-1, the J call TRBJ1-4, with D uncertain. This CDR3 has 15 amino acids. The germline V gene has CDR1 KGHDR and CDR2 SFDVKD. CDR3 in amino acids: CATPWHHPLWSPHLF. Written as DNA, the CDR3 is TGTGCCACCCCCTGGCACCACCCCCTTTGGTCACCCCACCTTTTT.

The CDR3 loop reads CASSLEIGSGHSPLHF. The CDR3 nucleotides are TGCGCCAGCAGCTTGGAAATCGGCAGCGGGCATTCACCCCTCCACTTT. V usage is TRBV5-1 and J usage is TRBJ1-6; D is undetermined. Germline CDR1 and CDR2: SGHRS and YFSETQ. This CDR3 comprises 16 residues. V was shortened by 0 bases and J by 8 bases, with 15 bases between the two germline ends.

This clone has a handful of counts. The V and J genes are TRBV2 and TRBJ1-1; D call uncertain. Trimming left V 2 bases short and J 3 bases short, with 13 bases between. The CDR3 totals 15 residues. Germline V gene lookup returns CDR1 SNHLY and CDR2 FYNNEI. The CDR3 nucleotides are TGTGCCAGCAGTGAAAGTGCGGGGTGGGACACTGAAGCTTTCTTT. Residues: CASSESAGWDTEAFF.

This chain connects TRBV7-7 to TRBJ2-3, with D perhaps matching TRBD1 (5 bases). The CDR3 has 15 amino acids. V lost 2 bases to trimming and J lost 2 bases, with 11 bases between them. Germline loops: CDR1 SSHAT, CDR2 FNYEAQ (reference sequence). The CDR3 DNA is TGTGCCAGCAGCTTAATGGGGCGGCTCACAGATACGCAGTATTTT. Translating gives CASSLMGRLTDTQYF.

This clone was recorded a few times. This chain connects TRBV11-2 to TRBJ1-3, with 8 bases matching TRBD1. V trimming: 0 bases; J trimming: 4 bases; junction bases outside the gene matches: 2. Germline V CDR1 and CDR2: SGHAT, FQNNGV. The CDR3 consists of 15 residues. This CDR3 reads CASSLERTGGNTIYF. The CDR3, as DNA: TGTGCCAGCAGCTTAGAACGGACAGGGGGAAACACCATATATTTT.

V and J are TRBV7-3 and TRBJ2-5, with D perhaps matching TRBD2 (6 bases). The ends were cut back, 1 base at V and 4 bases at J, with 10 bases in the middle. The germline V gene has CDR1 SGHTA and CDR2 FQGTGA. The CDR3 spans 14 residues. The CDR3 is CASSLSPGGETQYF. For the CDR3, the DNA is TGTGCCAGCAGCTTAAGTCCCGGGGGAGAGACCCAGTACTTC.

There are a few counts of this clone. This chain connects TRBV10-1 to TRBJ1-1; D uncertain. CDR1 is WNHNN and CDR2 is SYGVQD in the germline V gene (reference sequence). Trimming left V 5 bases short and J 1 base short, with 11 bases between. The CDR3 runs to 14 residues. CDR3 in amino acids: CASSSRVPNTEAFF. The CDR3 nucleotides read TGCGCCAGCAGTTCCCGAGTGCCGAACACTGAAGCTTTCTTT.

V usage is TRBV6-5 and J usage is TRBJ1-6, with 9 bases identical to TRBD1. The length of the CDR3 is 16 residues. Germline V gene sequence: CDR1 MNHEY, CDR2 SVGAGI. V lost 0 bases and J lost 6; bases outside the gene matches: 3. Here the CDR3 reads CASSYSTGGGNSPLHF. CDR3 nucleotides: TGTGCCAGCAGTTACTCGACAGGGGGAGGTAATTCACCCCTCCACTTT.

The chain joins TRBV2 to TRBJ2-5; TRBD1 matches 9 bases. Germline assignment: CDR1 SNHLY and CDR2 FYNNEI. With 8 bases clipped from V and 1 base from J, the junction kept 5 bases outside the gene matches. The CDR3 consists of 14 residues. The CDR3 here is CASAQDRGQETQYF. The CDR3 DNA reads TGTGCCAGCGCCCAGGACAGGGGCCAAGAGACCCAGTACTTC. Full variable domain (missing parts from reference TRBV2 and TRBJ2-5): EPEVTQTPSHQVTQMGQEVILRCVPISNHLYFYWYRQILGQKVEFLVSFYNNEISEKSEIFDDQFSVERPDGSNFTLKIRSTKLEDSAMYFCASAQDRGQETQYFGPGTRLLVL.

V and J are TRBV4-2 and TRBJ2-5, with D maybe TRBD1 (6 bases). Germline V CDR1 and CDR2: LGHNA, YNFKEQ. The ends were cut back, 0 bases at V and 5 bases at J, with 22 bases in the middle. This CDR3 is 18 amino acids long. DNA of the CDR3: TGTGCCAGCAGCCAAGATAAAACCGGGACACTTCCATCCGAGACCCAGTACTTC. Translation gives CASSQDKTGTLPSETQYF.

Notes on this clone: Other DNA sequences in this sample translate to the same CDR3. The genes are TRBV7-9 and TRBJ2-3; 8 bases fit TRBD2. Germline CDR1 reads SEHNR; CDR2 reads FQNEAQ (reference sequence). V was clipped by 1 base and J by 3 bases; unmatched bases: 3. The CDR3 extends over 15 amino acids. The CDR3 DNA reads TGTGCCAGCAGCTTAGGCGGGGGGCCTACAGATACGCAGTATTTT. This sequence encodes CASSLGGGPTDTQYF.

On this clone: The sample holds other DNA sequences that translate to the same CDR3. The CDR3: CAWSGGVTDTQYF. CDR3 in DNA: TGTGCCTGGAGCGGGGGGGTCACAGATACGCAGTATTTT. The V gene is TRBV30, the J gene TRBJ2-3; TRBD2 matches at 8 bases. CDR1 is GTSNPN, CDR2 SVGIG, per germline (reference sequence). The CDR3 spans 13 residues. V lost 3 bases to trimming and J lost 2 bases; unmatched junction nucleotides: 1.

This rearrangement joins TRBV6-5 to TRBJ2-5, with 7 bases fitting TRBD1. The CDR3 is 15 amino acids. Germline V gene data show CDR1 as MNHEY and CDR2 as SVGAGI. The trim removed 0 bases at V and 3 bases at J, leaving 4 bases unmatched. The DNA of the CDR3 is TGTGCCAGCAGTTACTCGGGGACAGCCAAAGAGACCCAGTACTTC. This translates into CASSYSGTAKETQYF.

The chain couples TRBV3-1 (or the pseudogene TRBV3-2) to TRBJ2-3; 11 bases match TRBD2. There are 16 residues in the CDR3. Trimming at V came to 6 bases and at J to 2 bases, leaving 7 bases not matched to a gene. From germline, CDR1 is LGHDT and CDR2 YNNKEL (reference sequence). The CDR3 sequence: CASSPIAGGPTDTQYF. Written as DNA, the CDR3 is TGTGCCAGCAGTCCCATAGCGGGGGGGCCCACAGATACGCAGTATTTT.

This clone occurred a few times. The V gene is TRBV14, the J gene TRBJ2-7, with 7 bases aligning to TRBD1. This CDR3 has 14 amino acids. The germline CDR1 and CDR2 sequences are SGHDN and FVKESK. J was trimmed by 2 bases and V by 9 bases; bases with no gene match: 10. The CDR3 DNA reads TGTGCCAGGACAATAACAGGGGAAACCTACGAGCAGTACTTC. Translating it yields CARTITGETYEQYF.

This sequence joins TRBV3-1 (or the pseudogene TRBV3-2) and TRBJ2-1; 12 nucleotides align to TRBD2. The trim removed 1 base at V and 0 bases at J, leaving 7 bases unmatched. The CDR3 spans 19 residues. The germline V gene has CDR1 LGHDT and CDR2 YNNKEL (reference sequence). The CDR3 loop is CASSQGPSSGGDSYNEQFF. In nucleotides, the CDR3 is TGTGCCAGCAGCCAAGGACCCTCTAGCGGGGGGGACTCCTACAATGAGCAGTTCTTC.

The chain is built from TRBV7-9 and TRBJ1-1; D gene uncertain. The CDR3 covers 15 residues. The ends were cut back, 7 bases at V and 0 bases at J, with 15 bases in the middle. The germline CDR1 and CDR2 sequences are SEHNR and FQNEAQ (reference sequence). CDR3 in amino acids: CASTARTAVNTEAFF. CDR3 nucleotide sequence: TGTGCCAGCACTGCCCGGACTGCCGTGAACACTGAAGCTTTCTTT.

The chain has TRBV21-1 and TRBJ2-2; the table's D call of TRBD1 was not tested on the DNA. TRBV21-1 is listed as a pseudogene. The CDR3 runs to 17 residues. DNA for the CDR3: TGTGCCAGCAGCAAAGGGGGGACAGGGGAAACCACCGGGGAGCTGTTTTTT. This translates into CASSKGGTGETTGELFF.

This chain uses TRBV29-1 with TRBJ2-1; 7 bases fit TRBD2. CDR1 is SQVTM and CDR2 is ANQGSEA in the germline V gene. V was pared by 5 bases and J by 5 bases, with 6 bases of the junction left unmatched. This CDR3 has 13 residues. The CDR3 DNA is TGCAGCGTTACACTGGGAGGGAACAATGAGCAGTTCTTC. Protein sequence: CSVTLGGNNEQFF.